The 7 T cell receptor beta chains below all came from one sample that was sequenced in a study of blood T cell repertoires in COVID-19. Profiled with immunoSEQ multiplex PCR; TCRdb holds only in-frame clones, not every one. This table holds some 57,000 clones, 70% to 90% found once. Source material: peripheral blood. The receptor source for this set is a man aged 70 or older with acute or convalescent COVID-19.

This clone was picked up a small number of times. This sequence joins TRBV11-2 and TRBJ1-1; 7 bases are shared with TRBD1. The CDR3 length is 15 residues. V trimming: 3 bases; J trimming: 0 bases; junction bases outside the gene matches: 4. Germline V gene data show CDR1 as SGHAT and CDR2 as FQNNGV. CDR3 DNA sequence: TGTGCCAGCAGCTTCTCGGGACAGCTGAACACTGAAGCTTTCTTT. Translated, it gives CASSFSGQLNTEAFF. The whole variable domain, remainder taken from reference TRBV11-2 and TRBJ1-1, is EAGVAQSPRYKIIEKRQSVAFWCNPISGHATLYWYQQILGQGPKLLIQFQNNGVVDDSQLPKDRFSAERLKGVDSTLKIQPAKLEDSAVYLCASSFSGQLNTEAFFGQGTRLTVV.

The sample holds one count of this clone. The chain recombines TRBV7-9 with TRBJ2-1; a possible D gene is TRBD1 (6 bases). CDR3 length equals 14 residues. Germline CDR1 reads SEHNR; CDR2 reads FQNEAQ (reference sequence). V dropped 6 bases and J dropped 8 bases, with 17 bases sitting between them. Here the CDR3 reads CASRPGQTHDEQFF. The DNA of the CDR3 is TGTGCCAGCAGACCCGGACAGACGCACGATGAGCAGTTCTTC.

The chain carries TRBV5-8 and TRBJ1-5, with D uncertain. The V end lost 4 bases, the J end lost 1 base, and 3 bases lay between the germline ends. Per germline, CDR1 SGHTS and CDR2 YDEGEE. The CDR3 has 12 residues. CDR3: CASSPSNQPQHF. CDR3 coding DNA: TGTGCCAGCAGCCCGAGCAATCAGCCCCAGCATTTT.

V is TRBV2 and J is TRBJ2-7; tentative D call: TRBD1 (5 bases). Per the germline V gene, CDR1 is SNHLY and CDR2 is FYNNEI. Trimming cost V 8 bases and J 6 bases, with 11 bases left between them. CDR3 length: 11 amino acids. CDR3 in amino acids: CASSDSPEQYF. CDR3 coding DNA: TGTGCCAGCTCTGACAGTCCCGAGCAGTACTTC.

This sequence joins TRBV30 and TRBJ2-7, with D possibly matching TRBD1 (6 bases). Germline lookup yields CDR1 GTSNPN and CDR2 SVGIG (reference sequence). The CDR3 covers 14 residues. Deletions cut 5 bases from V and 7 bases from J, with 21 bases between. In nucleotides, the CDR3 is TGTGCCTGGGGCCACGGACAGAATGTGGGGGAGCAGTACTTC. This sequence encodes CAWGHGQNVGEQYF.

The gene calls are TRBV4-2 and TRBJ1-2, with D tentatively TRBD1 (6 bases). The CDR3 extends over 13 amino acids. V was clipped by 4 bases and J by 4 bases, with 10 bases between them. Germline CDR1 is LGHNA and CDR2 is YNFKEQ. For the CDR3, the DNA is TGTGCCAGCAGCCTGACAGGTACCTATGGCTACACCTTC. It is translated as CASSLTGTYGYTF.

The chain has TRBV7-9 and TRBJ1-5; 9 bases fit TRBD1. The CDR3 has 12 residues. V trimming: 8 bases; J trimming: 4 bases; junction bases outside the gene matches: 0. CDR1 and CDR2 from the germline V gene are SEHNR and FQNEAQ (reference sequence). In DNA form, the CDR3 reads TGTGCCAGCGGGACAGGGAATCAGCCCCAGCATTTT. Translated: CASGTGNQPQHF.